What follows are 5 T cell receptor beta chains derived from one specimen sequenced in a study of radiation and T cells in renal cell carcinoma. Repertoires were generated with immunoSEQ multiplex PCR, while TCRdb's copy carries only in-frame clones and drops some. The data contain approximately 90,000 clones, around nine tenths of them seen just once; the ten biggest clones take up approximately 8.1%. Indicated time point: baseline pretreatment blood. Indicated treatment: 15 Gy SBRT to primary tumor, nephrectomy 4 weeks later. The source material was blood, sampled from a patient whose treatment included radiotherapy and nephrectomy. These receptor sequences come from a man aged 50-59 years with renal cell carcinoma.

The V and J genes are TRBV5-4 and TRBJ2-5; 7 bases match TRBD2. There are 15 residues in the CDR3. Germline trimming cut 0 bases from V and 3 bases from J; bases unmatched to any gene: 5. CDR1 is SGHNT and CDR2 is YYREEE in the germline V gene (reference sequence). Written as DNA, the CDR3 is TGTGCCAGCAGCTTGGTGGCTAGCGGAGAAGAGACCCAGTACTTC. Protein sequence: CASSLVASGEETQYF. The variable domain in full, with the rest retrieved from reference TRBV5-4 and TRBJ2-5, is ETGVTQSPTHLIKTRGQQVTLRCSSQSGHNTVSWYQQALGQGPQFIFQYYREEENGRGNFPPRFSGLQFPNYSSELNVNALELDDSALYLCASSLVASGEETQYFGPGTRLLVL.

This clone has just one count. This chain uses TRBV19 with TRBJ2-3; 8 nucleotides agree with TRBD1. The CDR3 extends over 15 amino acids. After removal of 4 bases from V and 5 bases from J, the junction contained 8 bases not matched to a gene. Germline V gives CDR1 LNHDA, CDR2 SQIVND (reference sequence). Here the CDR3 reads CASSRTGLEGDTQYF. The CDR3 DNA reads as TGTGCCAGTAGTAGGACAGGGTTGGAGGGAGATACGCAGTATTTT. Full variable domain (outside the CDR3, taken from reference TRBV19 and TRBJ2-3): DGGITQSPKYLFRKEGQNVTLSCEQNLNHDAMYWYRQDPGQGLRLIYYSQIVNDFQKGDIAEGYSVSREKKESFPLTVTSAQKNPTAFYLCASSRTGLEGDTQYFGPGTRLTVL.

The chain has TRBV30 and TRBJ2-3; the D gene is possibly TRBD1 (6 bases). The CDR3 runs 15 residues. Per the germline V gene, CDR1 is GTSNPN and CDR2 is SVGIG (reference sequence). Trimming took 2 bases from V and 5 from J, leaving 17 bases between them. The chain's CDR3 is CAWSPGGGSGDTQYF. As DNA, the CDR3 is TGTGCCTGGAGTCCGGGTGGGGGCAGTGGAGATACGCAGTATTTT.

This chain links TRBV27 with TRBJ1-2, with 7 bases lining up with TRBD1. V gave up 3 bases and J gave up 2 bases; unmatched junction bases: 9. The CDR3 is 16 residues long. Germline CDR1 MNHEY, CDR2 SMNVEV (reference sequence). CDR3 coding DNA: TGTGCCAGCAGTTTCATTGGGGACAGACCGAACTATGGCTACACCTTC. Translating it yields CASSFIGDRPNYGYTF.

The sample holds a few counts of this clone. This specimen includes other DNA sequences encoding the same CDR3. CDR3 in amino acids: CASRGDNQPQHF. DNA of the CDR3: TGTGCCAGTCGGGGAGATAATCAGCCCCAGCATTTT. The chain joins TRBV19 to TRBJ1-5; D is undetermined. Trimming cost V 8 bases and J 4 bases, with 9 bases left between them. There are 12 residues in the CDR3. Germline assignment: CDR1 LNHDA and CDR2 SQIVND (reference sequence). The full variable domain, with the rest looked up from reference TRBV19 and TRBJ1-5, is DGGITQSPKYLFRKEGQNVTLSCEQNLNHDAMYWYRQDPGQGLRLIYYSQIVNDFQKGDIAEGYSVSREKKESFPLTVTSAQKNPTAFYLCASRGDNQPQHFGDGTRLSIL.